The present T cell receptor beta chain was sequenced within a study of early T cells in non-severe SARS-CoV-2 infection. TCRdb independently ran MiXCR on the 5' RACE reads; one entry per CDR3 protein. Of 32,000 or so distinct CDR3 sequences in the sample, over 5% were seen once. With regard to this clonotype: Its matching antigen is unknown.

Study-level results: Private and CD4 specificities were missed by VDJdb matching, skewed to anti-spike CD8.

Trimming took 6 bases from V and 5 from J, leaving 11 bases between them. The CDR3 runs to 12 residues. The rearrangement joins TRBV12-3 or TRBV12-4 to TRBJ2-7; tentative D call: TRBD2 (5 bases). This clonotype was obtained from an adult who was a healthcare worker with PCR-confirmed SARS-CoV-2 infection or an uninfected control (not recorded which). What was sequenced was whole blood. The CDR3 region is CASSPTRDEQYF. Written as DNA, the CDR3 is TGTGCCAGCAGCCCCACTAGGGACGAGCAGTACTTC.